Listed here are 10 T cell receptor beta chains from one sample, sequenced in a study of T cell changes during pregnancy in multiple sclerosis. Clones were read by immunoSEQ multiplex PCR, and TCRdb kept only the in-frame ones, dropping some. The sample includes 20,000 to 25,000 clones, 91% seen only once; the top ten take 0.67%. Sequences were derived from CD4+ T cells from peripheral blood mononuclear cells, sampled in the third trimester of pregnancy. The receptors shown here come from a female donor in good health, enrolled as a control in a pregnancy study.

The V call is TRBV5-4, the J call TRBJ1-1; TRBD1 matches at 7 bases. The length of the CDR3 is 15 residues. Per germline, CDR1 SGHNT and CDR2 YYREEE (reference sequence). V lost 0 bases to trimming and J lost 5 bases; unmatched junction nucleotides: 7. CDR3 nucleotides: TGTGCCAGCAGCTTGGGTCCGACAGGGTGGACTGAAGCTTTCTTT. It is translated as CASSLGPTGWTEAFF.

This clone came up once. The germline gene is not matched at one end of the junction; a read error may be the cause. CDR3 in amino acids: CASSRRLAYEQYF. Here the CDR3 DNA reads TGTGCTAGCAGCCGCAGACTAGCCTACGAGCAGTACTTC. J is TRBJ2-7 and V is TRBV7-7, with D maybe TRBD2 (6 bases). Germline V lookup: CDR1 SSHAT, CDR2 FNYEAQ (reference sequence). This CDR3 comprises 13 residues.

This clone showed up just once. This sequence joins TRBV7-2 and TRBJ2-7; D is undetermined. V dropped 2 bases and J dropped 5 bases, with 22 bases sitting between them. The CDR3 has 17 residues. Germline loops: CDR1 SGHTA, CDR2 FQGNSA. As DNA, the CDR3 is TGTGCCAGCAGCTTAAGAGCTAGAGCTCTATTGAATAACGAGCAGTACTTC. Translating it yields CASSLRARALLNNEQYF.

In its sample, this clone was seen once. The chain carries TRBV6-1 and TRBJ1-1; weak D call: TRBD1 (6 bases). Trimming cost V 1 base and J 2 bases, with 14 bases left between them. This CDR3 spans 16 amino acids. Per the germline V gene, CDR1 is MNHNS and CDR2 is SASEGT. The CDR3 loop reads CASSEGVDRANTEAFF. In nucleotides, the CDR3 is TGTGCCAGCAGTGAAGGTGTGGACAGAGCCAACACTGAAGCTTTCTTT.

The CDR3 DNA is TGTGCCTGGAGGGCAGCGATGTTCTACGAGCAGTACTTC. It codes for CAWRAAMFYEQYF. The gene calls are TRBV30 and TRBJ2-7, with no clear D. Germline-derived CDR1 and CDR2 are GTSNPN and SVGIG (reference sequence). The V gene lost 3 bases and the J gene lost 3 bases, with 12 bases spanning the gap. This CDR3 is built from 13 residues.

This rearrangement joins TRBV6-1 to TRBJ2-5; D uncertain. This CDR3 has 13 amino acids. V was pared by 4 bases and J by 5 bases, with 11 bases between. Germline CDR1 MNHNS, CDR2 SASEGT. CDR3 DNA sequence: TGTGCCAGCAGTGTAGTAATTTGGGAGACCCAGTACTTC. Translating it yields CASSVVIWETQYF.

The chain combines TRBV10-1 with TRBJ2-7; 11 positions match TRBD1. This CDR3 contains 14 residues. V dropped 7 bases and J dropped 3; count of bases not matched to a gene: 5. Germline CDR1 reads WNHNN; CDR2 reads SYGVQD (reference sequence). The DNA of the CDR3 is TGCGCCAGCAACGGGACAGGGGGATTCTACGAGCAGTACTTC. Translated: CASNGTGGFYEQYF.

Here the CDR3 DNA reads TGTGCCAGCATTCTGACTAGCGGGAGGGCCGGCGGGGAGCTGTTTTTT. This gives the protein CASILTSGRAGGELFF. The chain joins TRBV2 to TRBJ2-2, with 14 positions matching TRBD2. CDR1 SNHLY and CDR2 FYNNEI come from the germline V gene. The V and J ends lost 7 bases and 7 bases, in that order; junction bases with no gene match: 8. CDR3 length: 16 residues.

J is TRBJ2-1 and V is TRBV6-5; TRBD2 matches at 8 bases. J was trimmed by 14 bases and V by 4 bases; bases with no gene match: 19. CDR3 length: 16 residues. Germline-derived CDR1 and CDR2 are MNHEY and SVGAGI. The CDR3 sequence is CASSSLRAGGPELKFF. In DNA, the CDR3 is TGTGCCAGCAGTTCCTTGAGGGCGGGGGGACCCGAGCTAAAGTTCTTC.

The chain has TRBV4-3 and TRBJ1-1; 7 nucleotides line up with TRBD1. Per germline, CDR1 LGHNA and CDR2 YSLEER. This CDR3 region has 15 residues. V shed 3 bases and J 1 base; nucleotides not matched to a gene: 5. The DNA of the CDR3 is TGCGCCAGCAGCCAGTATAGGACAGGGAACACTGAAGCTTTCTTT. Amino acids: CASSQYRTGNTEAFF.